This T cell receptor (beta chain) was profiled in a study of T cells after yellow fever vaccination. CDR3 size: 15 residues. V was trimmed by 4 bases and J by 0 bases, leaving 10 bases between them. Germline assignment: CDR1 LGHDT and CDR2 YNNKEL (reference sequence). Via MiXCR, TCRdb re-called the 5' RACE reads, giving one row per CDR3 protein. The data contain 600,000 to 750,000 distinct CDR3 sequences, 10% to 15% of them singletons. In this sample, this clonotype turned up many times. Its target is unknown. Overall study results and limits: Abundant clonotypes (contaminants from the bulk population) could be present in FACS-sorted repertoires. Most primary-vaccination clones recurred post-booster (about 96% CD4, around 86% CD8).

The source was PBMCs, collected on the day of the yellow fever booster vaccination. This chain joins TRBV3-1 and TRBJ2-1; the D gene is possibly TRBD2 (5 bases). This sequence was found in a man aged 25 to 45 who received the YFV17D yellow fever vaccine. DNA for the CDR3: TGTGCCAGCAGCCCTGAGCGGAACTCCTACAATGAGCAGTTCTTC. This gives the protein CASSPERNSYNEQFF.